This T cell receptor beta chain came from a study of cytomegalovirus exposure and HLA in healthy donors (dated by TCRdb to about 2017). Study-wide context: The 666 repertoires of the first cohort and the 95 to 150 validation repertoires were produced on the same platform, according to a later analysis. The study was designed to test whether signatures of past pathogen exposure could be identified by cataloging public T cell receptors. To predict cytomegalovirus infection status, the study combined high-throughput TCR immunosequencing, statistical association of individual TCRs with disease status, and machine learning. A separate validation cohort of approximately 130 different subjects was used in addition to the roughly 670-subject first cohort. Here is what the overall study found, with its caveats: The validation cohort had no HLA typing available for a later analysis, so co-occurrence within that cohort was assessed over all 130 or so repertoires. Of the cluster scores, approximately 95% were above 0 in a later analysis, which found that TCRs clustered in the first cohort also tended to co-occur in the 120 validation repertoires. In the study, 150 to 200 TCR beta chains were listed as associated with cytomegalovirus. It was suggested by the authors that the approach could potentially be generalized to other disease states and immunological phenotypes. Across donors, most TCR sequences were observed very rarely, whereas some public TCRs were present in many individuals. A few of the identified cytomegalovirus-associated TCR beta chains were confirmed in vitro to be specific for cytomegalovirus antigens. Cytomegalovirus status was reported to be diagnosed by the classifier with high specificity and sensitivity in both the original and validation cohorts.

Library construction relied on the immunoSEQ multiplex PCR assay. The study's processing was this. A statistical classification framework was developed to diagnose cytomegalovirus status using the catalog of TCR beta chain sequences. In its TCRdb copy, this immuneACCESS table keeps in-frame sequences only and misses some clones. Where compared with another copy, unresolved V genes explain less than half of these, and the others have no known cause. V, J and clone size are those of that table, while D and trimming were read from the DNA. Here the sample has roughly 120,000 clones; about 83% occur a single time. 4% to 6% of the sample is held by the ten biggest clonotypes. Remarks on this clone: The target of this receptor is not known. No base qualities exist here, and no much larger clone lies one base off it.

Separate from the roughly 650-subject first cohort, the validation cohort of 95 to 150 subjects was the group to which the donors belonged. The germline V gene sets CDR1 to SGHDT and CDR2 to YYEEEE. The CDR3 runs 14 amino acids, cysteine and phenylalanine included. Only the CDR3 DNA stays, 42 bases, in frame from base 1. V lost 4 bases and J lost 0 bases; the stretch between them is 5 bases long. The receptor chain draws on TRBV5-6 and TRBJ2-6; the D gene is not confidently resolved. Sequenced input: PBMCs. The receptor was isolated from a man in his late teens or twenties in good health and CMV-seronegative. In nucleotide form, the sequence is TGTGCCAGCAGCCCCCGCTCTGGGGCCAACGTCCTGACTTTC. Its coded protein is CASSPRSGANVLTF.